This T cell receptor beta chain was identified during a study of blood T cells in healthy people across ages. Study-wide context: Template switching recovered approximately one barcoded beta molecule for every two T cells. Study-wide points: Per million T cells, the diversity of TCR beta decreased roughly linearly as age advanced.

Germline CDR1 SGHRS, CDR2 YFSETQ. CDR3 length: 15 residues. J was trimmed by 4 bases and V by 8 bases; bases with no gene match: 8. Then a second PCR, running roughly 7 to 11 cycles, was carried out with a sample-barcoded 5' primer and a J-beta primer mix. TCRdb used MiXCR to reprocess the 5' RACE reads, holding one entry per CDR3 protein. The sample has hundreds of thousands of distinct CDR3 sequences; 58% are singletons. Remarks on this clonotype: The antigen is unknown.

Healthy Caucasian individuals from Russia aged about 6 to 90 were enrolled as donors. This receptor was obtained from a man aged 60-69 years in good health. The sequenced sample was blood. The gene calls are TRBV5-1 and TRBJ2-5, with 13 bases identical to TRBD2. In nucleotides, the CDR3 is TGCGCCAGTCAGACTAGCGGGGGGACGGTAGAGACCCAGTACTTC. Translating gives CASQTSGGTVETQYF.